The 29 T cell receptor beta chains given below trace back to one sample, sequenced in a study of radiotherapy plus CTLA-4 blockade in lung cancer. Sequencing was performed with immunoSEQ multiplex PCR; in TCRdb, only in-frame clones are kept and a portion is missing. The sample yields 89,000 or so clones, roughly four fifths seen once. The sequencing here drew on peripheral blood, taken from a patient treated with radiotherapy plus ipilimumab. Receptors were obtained from a human donor with non-small cell lung cancer who had a partial response to radiotherapy plus ipilimumab.

This clone was counted a few times. This chain links TRBV10-1 with TRBJ2-2; a possible D gene is TRBD2 (6 bases). V gave up 6 bases and J gave up 1 base, with 9 bases separating them. This CDR3 region has 14 residues. CDR1 is WNHNN and CDR2 is SYGVQD in the germline V gene (reference sequence). The CDR3 nucleotides read TGCGCCAGCAGCGGGGGAGGGAACACCGGGGAGCTGTTTTTT. Protein: CASSGGGNTGELFF.

The J gene is TRBJ1-1, the V gene TRBV15, with D tentatively TRBD1 (5 bases). The CDR3 has 14 residues. Germline V lookup: CDR1 LNHNV, CDR2 YYDKDF (reference sequence). Trimming removed 1 base at V and 4 bases at J, with 10 bases between. The chain's CDR3 is CATSRGGGITEAFF. The CDR3 bases are TGTGCCACCAGCAGAGGGGGGGGAATCACTGAAGCTTTCTTT. Supplemented by reference TRBV15 and TRBJ1-1, the full variable domain reads DAMVIQNPRYQVTQFGKPVTLSCSQTLNHNVMYWYQQKSSQAPKLLFHYYDKDFNNEADTPDNFQSRRPNTSFCFLDIRSPGLGDTAMYLCATSRGGGITEAFFGQGTRLTVV.

This clone was recorded a few times. In DNA, the CDR3 is TGTGCCAGCTCGCTAGCGGGATCGAACACCGGGGAGCTGTTTTTT. Encoded protein: CASSLAGSNTGELFF. The chain couples TRBV5-6 to TRBJ2-2, with 9 bases fitting TRBD2. There are 15 residues in the CDR3. CDR1 and CDR2 from the germline V gene are SGHDT and YYEEEE. The ends lost 7 bases at V and 0 bases at J; junction bases unmatched: 4. The full variable domain, with the rest looked up from reference TRBV5-6 and TRBJ2-2, is DAGVTQSPTHLIKTRGQQVTLRCSPKSGHDTVSWYQQALGQGPQFIFQYYEEEERQRGNFPDRFSGHQFPNYSSELNVNALLLGDSALYLCASSLAGSNTGELFFGEGSRLTVL.

The chain links TRBV9 to TRBJ2-1; 7 positions agree with TRBD2. The CDR3 extends over 14 amino acids. Germline-derived CDR1 and CDR2 are SGDLS and YYNGEE. Germline trimming cut 6 bases from V and 9 bases from J; bases unmatched to any gene: 12. The CDR3 DNA follows: TGTGCCAGCACCGCGGGGGTTTTAGGGACTGAGCAGTTCTTC. Amino acid sequence: CASTAGVLGTEQFF.

The V call is TRBV5-1, the J call TRBJ2-7; maybe TRBD2 (6 bases). Germline lookup yields CDR1 SGHRS and CDR2 YFSETQ. The CDR3 loop spans 15 amino acids. V was pared by 0 bases and J by 6 bases, with 16 bases between. CDR3 DNA: TGCGCCAGCAGCTTGGCTAACGGGGGTACGGGCGAGCAGTACTTC. Translated, it gives CASSLANGGTGEQYF.

The chain is built from TRBV6-4 and TRBJ2-1, with 8 positions matching TRBD1. The CDR3 sequence is 15 residues long. Trimming removed 2 bases from V and 4 bases from J; junction bases left unmatched: 4. Germline V gene sequence: CDR1 MRHNA, CDR2 SNTAGT. Here the CDR3 reads CASSDVRGPYNEQFF. The CDR3 DNA reads TGTGCCAGCAGTGACGTCAGGGGGCCATACAATGAGCAGTTCTTC.

This chain joins TRBV11-1 and TRBJ2-1; weak D call: TRBD2 (5 bases). The germline CDR1 and CDR2 sequences are SGHAT and FQDESV (reference sequence). The V end lost 0 bases, the J end lost 6 bases, and 9 bases lay between the germline ends. The CDR3 totals 14 residues. The CDR3, as DNA: TGTGCCAGCAGCTTAGCGAATCGGGGCAATGAGCAGTTCTTC. Its protein product is CASSLANRGNEQFF. The full variable domain, its missing parts supplied by reference TRBV11-1 and TRBJ2-1, is EAEVAQSPRYKITEKSQAVAFWCDPISGHATLYWYRQILGQGPELLVQFQDESVVDDSQLPKDRFSAERLKGVDSTLKIQPAELGDSAMYLCASSLANRGNEQFFGPGTRLTVL.

This rearrangement joins TRBV29-1 to TRBJ2-3, with TRBD1 matching 8 bases. The CDR3 is made up of 18 amino acids. Germline CDR1 SQVTM, CDR2 ANQGSEA. With V trimmed by 3 bases and J by 5 bases, 19 bases remained unmatched. CDR3: CSVDGLIPGQGAGDTQYF. CDR3 bases: TGCAGCGTTGACGGCCTTATCCCGGGGCAGGGGGCAGGAGATACGCAGTATTTT.

The chain recombines TRBV9 with TRBJ2-5; 7 bases fit TRBD1. Germline CDR1 reads SGDLS; CDR2 reads YYNGEE. This CDR3 spans 16 amino acids. Trimming removed 0 bases from V and 3 bases from J; junction bases left unmatched: 8. Written as DNA, the CDR3 is TGTGCCAGCAGCGTAGGGCGACAGGGCAGGGAAGAGACCCAGTACTTC. Encoded protein: CASSVGRQGREETQYF.

This chain uses TRBV5-1 with TRBJ1-2; 9 bases map to TRBD1. Germline CDR1 and CDR2: SGHRS and YFSETQ. J was trimmed by 5 bases and V by 3 bases; bases with no gene match: 5. The CDR3 loop spans 14 amino acids. CDR3 residues: CASSSTGTGYGYTF. CDR3 DNA: TGCGCCAGCAGCTCAACCGGGACAGGGTATGGCTACACCTTC. The entire variable domain, with the rest obtained from reference TRBV5-1 and TRBJ1-2, is as follows: KAGVTQTPRYLIKTRGQQVTLSCSPISGHRSVSWYQQTPGQGLQFLFEYFSETQRNKGNFPGRFSGRQFSNSRSEMNVSTLELGDSALYLCASSSTGTGYGYTFGSGTRLTVV.

The V and J genes are TRBV6-6 and TRBJ1-1, with 9 bases fitting TRBD1. Germline values: CDR1 MNHNY, CDR2 SVGAGI (reference sequence). Trimming cost V 5 bases and J 1 base; bases outside gene matches: 2. The CDR3 contains 14 residues. The CDR3: CASSQQGANTEAFF. In DNA, the CDR3 is TGTGCCAGCAGTCAACAGGGGGCGAACACTGAAGCTTTCTTT.

The chain has TRBV6-1 and TRBJ1-2; D not resolved. The germline V and J ends were trimmed by 1 base and 4 bases, with 4 bases remaining between them. Germline V gene lookup returns CDR1 MNHNS and CDR2 SASEGT. The CDR3 sequence is 12 residues long. The DNA for the CDR3 is TGTGCCAGCAGTGAAGGAGTCTATGGCTACACCTTC. It specifies CASSEGVYGYTF.

The V and J genes are TRBV5-8 and TRBJ2-3; the D gene is possibly TRBD1 (6 bases). Trimming took 0 bases from V and 3 from J, leaving 14 bases between them. The CDR3 is 16 amino acids. Germline CDR1 is SGHTS and CDR2 is YDEGEE. CDR3: CASSLAGRGYTDTQYF. As DNA, the CDR3 is TGTGCCAGCAGCTTGGCGGGCAGGGGATATACAGATACGCAGTATTTT.

This clone has only a few counts. The CDR3 reads CASSIDRQGGQPQHF. The CDR3 DNA reads as TGTGCCAGTAGTATAGACAGACAGGGGGGTCAGCCCCAGCATTTT. The rearrangement links TRBV19 to TRBJ1-5; 9 bases agree with TRBD1. The CDR3 length is 15 residues. V trimming: 0 bases; J trimming: 6 bases; junction bases outside the gene matches: 3. Germline V gene lookup returns CDR1 LNHDA and CDR2 SQIVND (reference sequence). Using reference TRBV19 and TRBJ1-5 for the parts outside the CDR3, the full variable domain is DGGITQSPKYLFRKEGQNVTLSCEQNLNHDAMYWYRQDPGQGLRLIYYSQIVNDFQKGDIAEGYSVSREKKESFPLTVTSAQKNPTAFYLCASSIDRQGGQPQHFGDGTRLSIL.

V usage is TRBV6-1 and J usage is TRBJ1-3; no firm D call. Trimming left V 8 bases short and J 0 bases short, with 8 bases between. The CDR3 is 13 residues long. Germline loops: CDR1 MNHNS, CDR2 SASEGT. The CDR3 protein is CASDLSSGNTIYF. The CDR3, as DNA: TGTGCCAGCGACTTAAGCTCTGGAAACACCATATATTTT.

The rearrangement joins TRBV5-1 to TRBJ2-1, with D possibly TRBD1 on 5 matching bases. CDR1 is SGHRS and CDR2 is YFSETQ in the germline V gene. CDR3 length: 14 residues. V was pared by 0 bases and J by 8 bases, with 12 bases between. The chain's CDR3 is CASSLDRPLHEQFF. CDR3 bases: TGCGCCAGCAGCTTGGACAGGCCCTTGCATGAGCAGTTCTTC.

The DNA for the CDR3 is TGTGCCATCAGTCCCAAGCGGGCGACAGCGGGATTCCACGAGCAGTACTTC. Amino acid sequence: CAISPKRATAGFHEQYF. The chain employs TRBV10-3 and TRBJ2-7, with 7 bases identical to TRBD2. The germline V gene has CDR1 ENHRY and CDR2 SYGVKD. There are 17 residues in the CDR3. With V trimmed by 5 bases and J by 5 bases, 18 bases remained unmatched.

This clone appeared a few times. V gene TRBV9 combines with J gene TRBJ2-7; 7 bases fit TRBD2. This CDR3 has 15 amino acids. CDR1 and CDR2 (germline): SGDLS, YYNGEE. The V and J ends lost 7 bases and 5 bases, in that order; junction bases with no gene match: 15. Written as DNA, the CDR3 is TGTGCCAGCGGATCGGGAGGATTGGCGCTCCACGAGCAGTACTTC. Translation gives CASGSGGLALHEQYF. Filled out from reference TRBV9 and TRBJ2-7, the complete variable domain reads DSGVTQTPKHLITATGQRVTLRCSPRSGDLSVYWYQQSLDQGLQFLIQYYNGEERAKGNILERFSAQQFPDLHSELNLSSLELGDSALYFCASGSGGLALHEQYFGPGTRLTVT.

The J gene is TRBJ1-1, the V gene TRBV5-1; 8 nucleotides line up with TRBD1. V lost 4 bases and J lost 4; bases outside the gene matches: 3. Germline V gene sequence: CDR1 SGHRS, CDR2 YFSETQ. This CDR3 has 13 residues. CDR3 residues: CASSGQGITEAFF. CDR3 DNA: TGCGCCAGCAGCGGACAGGGAATCACTGAAGCTTTCTTT.

V usage is TRBV5-5 and J usage is TRBJ1-3; 10 nucleotides match TRBD1. The V and J ends lost 5 bases and 0 bases, in that order; junction bases with no gene match: 5. The CDR3 totals 16 residues. From germline, CDR1 is SGHKS and CDR2 YYEKEE (reference sequence). For the CDR3, the DNA is TGTGCCAGCAGGGGACAGGGGACCAACTCTGGAAACACCATATATTTT. It translates to CASRGQGTNSGNTIYF.

The table lists this clone with a count of one. V and J are TRBV15 and TRBJ2-1; 7 nucleotides match TRBD2. Germline V gene sequence: CDR1 LNHNV, CDR2 YYDKDF (reference sequence). V lost 0 bases and J lost 7; bases outside the gene matches: 12. The CDR3 loop spans 17 amino acids. Here the CDR3 reads CATSRDIGRETFNEQFF. CDR3 nucleotides: TGTGCCACCAGCAGAGACATCGGGCGGGAGACTTTTAATGAGCAGTTCTTC.

The chain joins TRBV2 to TRBJ2-7; 8 bases line up with TRBD2. Germline assignment: CDR1 SNHLY and CDR2 FYNNEI. The CDR3 consists of 14 residues. With 7 bases clipped from V and 5 bases from J, the junction kept 10 bases outside the gene matches. The CDR3 DNA reads TGTGCCAGCAACCAAAGGAGCGGGAGCAACGAGCAGTACTTC. Protein sequence: CASNQRSGSNEQYF.

The gene calls are TRBV11-2 and TRBJ1-1; D not certain. The ends were cut back, 2 bases at V and 1 base at J, with 8 bases in the middle. CDR1 and CDR2 (germline): SGHAT, FQNNGV. The CDR3 consists of 14 residues. In nucleotides, the CDR3 is TGTGCCAGCAGCTTACCCTTAAAGAACACTGAAGCTTTCTTT. It is translated as CASSLPLKNTEAFF.

J is TRBJ2-6 and V is TRBV7-9, with TRBD1 matching 7 bases. The CDR3 has 17 residues. Germline V CDR1 and CDR2: SEHNR, FQNEAQ (reference sequence). V was clipped by 5 bases and J by 0 bases; unmatched bases: 7. The CDR3 protein is CASSQRGQSSGANVLTF. The CDR3 region has the DNA TGTGCCAGCAGCCAAAGGGGACAGAGCTCTGGGGCCAACGTCCTGACTTTC.

The chain recombines TRBV6-1 with TRBJ1-5; 9 bases fit TRBD1. Germline CDR1 reads MNHNS; CDR2 reads SASEGT. Germline trimming cut 1 base from V and 7 bases from J; bases unmatched to any gene: 11. The CDR3 loop spans 17 amino acids. CDR3 nucleotides: TGTGCCAGCAGTGAAGGGTGGGGACAGGGTAAACTCCAGCCCCAGCATTTT. It codes for CASSEGWGQGKLQPQHF.

The chain links TRBV19 to TRBJ1-1; TRBD1 might be the D (5 bases). This CDR3 contains 20 residues. The germline V and J ends were trimmed by 3 bases and 3 bases, with 29 bases remaining between them. CDR1 LNHDA and CDR2 SQIVND come from the germline V gene (reference sequence). CDR3 residues: CASSIGFRRHLRGNHTEAFF. CDR3 bases: TGTGCCAGTAGTATCGGCTTTAGGCGACATTTGCGGGGGAACCACACTGAAGCTTTCTTT.

The V call is TRBV9, the J call TRBJ1-1; 8 bases agree with TRBD1. V shed 0 bases, J shed 5 bases, and the junction held 9 bases outside the gene matches. CDR3 length equals 16 residues. CDR1 SGDLS and CDR2 YYNGEE come from the germline V gene. The CDR3 reads CASSVGDRRSGTEAFF. CDR3 nucleotides: TGTGCCAGCAGCGTAGGGGACAGGCGGTCGGGGACTGAAGCTTTCTTT.

This CDR3 is CASSLYSGTYYSNQPQHF. CDR3 sequence (DNA): TGTGCCAGCAGTTTGTATTCCGGGACATACTATAGCAATCAGCCCCAGCATTTT. The V gene is TRBV27, the J gene TRBJ1-5; a weak D match, TRBD1 (6 bases). The length of the CDR3 is 18 residues. The V end lost 3 bases, the J end lost 0 bases, and 18 bases lay between the germline ends. CDR1 is MNHEY, CDR2 SMNVEV, per germline (reference sequence).

The V gene is TRBV2, the J gene TRBJ1-1; 7 positions agree with TRBD1. The length of the CDR3 is 14 residues. The V gene's germline CDR1 is SNHLY and CDR2 FYNNEI. V lost 5 bases, J lost 2 bases, and 5 bases stayed unmatched. CDR3 residues: CASSPGGLNTEAFF. Here the CDR3 DNA reads TGTGCCAGCAGTCCAGGGGGGTTAAACACTGAAGCTTTCTTT. The full variable domain, with the rest looked up from reference TRBV2 and TRBJ1-1, is EPEVTQTPSHQVTQMGQEVILRCVPISNHLYFYWYRQILGQKVEFLVSFYNNEISEKSEIFDDQFSVERPDGSNFTLKIRSTKLEDSAMYFCASSPGGLNTEAFFGQGTRLTVV.